This T cell receptor beta chain was identified during a study of patients and donors after allogeneic stem cell transplantation. TCRdb analysed the RT-PCR reads with MiXCR anew, one entry per CDR3 protein. Among under 170,000 distinct CDR3 sequences, 30% to 45% were seen once, and the ten largest hold about 50%. A few counts support this clonotype. Germline CDR1 and CDR2: LGHDT and YNNKEL (reference sequence). Losses at the gene ends were 4 bases for V and 4 bases for J; bases not matched to a gene: 7. The CDR3 is 15 amino acids. This rearrangement joins TRBV3-1 to TRBJ1-1; 9 bases map to TRBD1. The origin of this receptor is a human donor who was either an allogeneic HSCT recipient or a stem cell or donor lymphocyte infusion donor (not recorded which). It is not recorded whose cells these are; they may come from a transplant donor. Sequenced input: blood, either unsorted or a sorted T cell fraction (not recorded which). The CDR3 region has the DNA TGTGCCAGCAGCCTAACGACAGGGGGGAGCACTGAAGCTTTCTTT. It yields the protein CASSLTTGGSTEAFF.